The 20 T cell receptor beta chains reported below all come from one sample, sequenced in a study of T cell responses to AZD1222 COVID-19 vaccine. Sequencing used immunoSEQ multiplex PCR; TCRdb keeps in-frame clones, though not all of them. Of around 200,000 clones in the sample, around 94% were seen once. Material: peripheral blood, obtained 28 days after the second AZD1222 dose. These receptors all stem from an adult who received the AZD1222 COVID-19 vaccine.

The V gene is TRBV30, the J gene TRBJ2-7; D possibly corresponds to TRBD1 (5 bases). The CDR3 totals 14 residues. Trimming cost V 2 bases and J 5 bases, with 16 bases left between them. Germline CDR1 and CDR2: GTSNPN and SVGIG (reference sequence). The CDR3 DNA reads TGTGCCTGGAGTCCGCAGGGATTTAGGAACGAGCAGTACTTC. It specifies CAWSPQGFRNEQYF.

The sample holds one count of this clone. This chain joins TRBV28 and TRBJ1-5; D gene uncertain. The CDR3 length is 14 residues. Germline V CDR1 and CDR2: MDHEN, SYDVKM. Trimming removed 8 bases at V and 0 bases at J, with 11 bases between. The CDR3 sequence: CASVVAYSNQPQHF. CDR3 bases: TGTGCCAGCGTGGTTGCTTATAGCAATCAGCCCCAGCATTTT.

CDR3 DNA: TGTGCCAGCAGCTCCACCGCCAGTGACCCAGGGGCCCAGTACTTC. Translating it yields CASSSTASDPGAQYF. The V and J genes are TRBV11-3 and TRBJ2-5; tentatively, D is TRBD1 (6 bases). V was trimmed by 4 bases and J by 9 bases, leaving 21 bases between them. This CDR3 comprises 15 residues. The germline gives CDR1 SGHNT, CDR2 YENEEA.

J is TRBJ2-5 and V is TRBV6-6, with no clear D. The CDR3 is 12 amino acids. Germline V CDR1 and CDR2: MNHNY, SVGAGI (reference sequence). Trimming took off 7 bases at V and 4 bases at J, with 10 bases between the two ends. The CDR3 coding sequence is TGTGCCAGCAAAGCAGGACCAGAGACCCAGTACTTC. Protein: CASKAGPETQYF.

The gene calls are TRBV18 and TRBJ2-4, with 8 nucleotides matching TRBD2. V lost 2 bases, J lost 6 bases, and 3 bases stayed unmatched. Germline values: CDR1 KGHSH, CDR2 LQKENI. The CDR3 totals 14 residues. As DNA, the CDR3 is TGTGCCAGCTCACCAGCGGGAGGAGGAAACATTCAGTACTTC. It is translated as CASSPAGGGNIQYF.

CDR3 sequence reads: CASSPRGRGDTQYF. The CDR3 nucleotides are TGTGCCAGCAGCCCAAGGGGGCGCGGGGATACGCAGTATTTT. This chain joins TRBV14 and TRBJ2-3, with 7 bases aligning to TRBD1. Germline V gene data show CDR1 as SGHDN and CDR2 as FVKESK. The V and J ends lost 4 bases and 6 bases, in that order; junction bases with no gene match: 7. The CDR3 spans 14 residues.

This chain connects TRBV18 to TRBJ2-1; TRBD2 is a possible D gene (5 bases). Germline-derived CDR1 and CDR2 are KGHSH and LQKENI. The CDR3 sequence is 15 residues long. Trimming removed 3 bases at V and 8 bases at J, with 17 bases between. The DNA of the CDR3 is TGTGCCAGCTCACCTCTCATTTCGGGGAAGGATGAGCAGTTCTTC. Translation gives CASSPLISGKDEQFF.

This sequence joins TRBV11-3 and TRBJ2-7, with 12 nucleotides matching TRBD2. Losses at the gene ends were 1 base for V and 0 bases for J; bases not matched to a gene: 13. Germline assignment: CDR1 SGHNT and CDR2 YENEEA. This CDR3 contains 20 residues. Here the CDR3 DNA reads TGTGCCAGCAGCTTAGGGTCCGGACTAGCGGGGACGAGGAGCTCCTACGAGCAGTACTTC. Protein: CASSLGSGLAGTRSSYEQYF.

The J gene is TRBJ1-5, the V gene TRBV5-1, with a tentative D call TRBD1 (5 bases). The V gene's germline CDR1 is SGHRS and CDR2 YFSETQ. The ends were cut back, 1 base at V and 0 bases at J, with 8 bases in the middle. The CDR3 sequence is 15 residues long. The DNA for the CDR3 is TGCGCCAGCAGCTTGACAGGAGATAGCAATCAGCCCCAGCATTTT. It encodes CASSLTGDSNQPQHF.

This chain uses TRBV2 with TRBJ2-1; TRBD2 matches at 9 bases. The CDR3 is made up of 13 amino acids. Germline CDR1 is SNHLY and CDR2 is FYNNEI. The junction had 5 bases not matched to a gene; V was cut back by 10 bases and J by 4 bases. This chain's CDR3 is CATLAGQYNEQFF. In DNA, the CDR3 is TGTGCCACTCTAGCGGGGCAATACAATGAGCAGTTCTTC.

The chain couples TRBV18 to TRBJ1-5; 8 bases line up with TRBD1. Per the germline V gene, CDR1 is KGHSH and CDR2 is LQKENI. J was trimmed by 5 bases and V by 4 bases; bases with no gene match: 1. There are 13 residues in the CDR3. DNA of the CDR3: TGTGCCAGCTCACTGGACAGGGATCAGCCCCAGCATTTT. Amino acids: CASSLDRDQPQHF.

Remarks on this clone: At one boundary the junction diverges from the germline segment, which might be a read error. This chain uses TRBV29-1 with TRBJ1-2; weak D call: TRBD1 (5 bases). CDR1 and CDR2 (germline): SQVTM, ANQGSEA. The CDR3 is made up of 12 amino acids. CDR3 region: CSVEDRPAGYTF. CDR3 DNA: TGCAGCGTAGAAGACAGACCAGCTGGCTACACCTTC.

CDR3 in amino acids: CASSFRPGTGVNEQFF. The CDR3 coding sequence is TGTGCCAGCAGTTTCCGTCCCGGGACAGGGGTCAATGAGCAGTTCTTC. The V and J genes are TRBV11-1 and TRBJ2-1; 10 nucleotides line up with TRBD1. Trimming cost V 6 bases and J 6 bases; bases outside gene matches: 11. The germline CDR1 and CDR2 sequences are SGHAT and FQDESV (reference sequence). This CDR3 is 16 amino acids long.

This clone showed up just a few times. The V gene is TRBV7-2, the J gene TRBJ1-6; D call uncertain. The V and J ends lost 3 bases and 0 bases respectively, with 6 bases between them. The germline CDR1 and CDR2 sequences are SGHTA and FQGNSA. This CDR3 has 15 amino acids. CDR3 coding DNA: TGTGCCAGCAGCTTCGGCAGCTCCTATAATTCACCCCTCCACTTT. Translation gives CASSFGSSYNSPLHF. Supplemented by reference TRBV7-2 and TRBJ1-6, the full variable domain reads GAGVSQSPSNKVTEKGKDVELRCDPISGHTALYWYRQSLGQGLEFLIYFQGNSAPDKSGLPSDRFSAERTGGSVSTLTIQRTQQEDSAVYLCASSFGSSYNSPLHFGNGTRLTVT.

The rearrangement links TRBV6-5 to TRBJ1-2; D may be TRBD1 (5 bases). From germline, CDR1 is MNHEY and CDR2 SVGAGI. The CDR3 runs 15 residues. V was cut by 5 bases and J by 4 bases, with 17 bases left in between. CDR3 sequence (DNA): TGTGCCAGCAGTCCCCGGAGAGGGGATCTCTATGGCTACACCTTC. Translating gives CASSPRRGDLYGYTF.

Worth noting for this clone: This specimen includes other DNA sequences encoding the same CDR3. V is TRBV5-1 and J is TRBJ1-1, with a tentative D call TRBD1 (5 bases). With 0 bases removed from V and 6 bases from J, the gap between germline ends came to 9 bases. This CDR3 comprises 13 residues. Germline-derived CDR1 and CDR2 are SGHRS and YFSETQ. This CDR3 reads CASSLVRGSEAFF. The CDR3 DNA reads TGCGCCAGCAGCTTGGTACGGGGGTCTGAAGCTTTCTTT.

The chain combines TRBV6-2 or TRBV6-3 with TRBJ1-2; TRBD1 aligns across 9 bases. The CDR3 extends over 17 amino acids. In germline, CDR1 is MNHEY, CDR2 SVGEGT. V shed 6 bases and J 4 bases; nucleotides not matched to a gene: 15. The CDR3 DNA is TGTGCCAGCAGCGATACCTCCGGGACAGGGTCTCTCTATGGCTACACCTTC. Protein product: CASSDTSGTGSLYGYTF.

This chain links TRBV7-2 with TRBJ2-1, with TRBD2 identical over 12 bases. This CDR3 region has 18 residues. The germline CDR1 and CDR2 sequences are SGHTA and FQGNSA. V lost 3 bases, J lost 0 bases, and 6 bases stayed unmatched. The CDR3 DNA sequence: TGTGCCAGCAGCTTGACTAGCGGGGGCGGGAGCTCCTACAATGAGCAGTTCTTC. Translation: CASSLTSGGGSSYNEQFF. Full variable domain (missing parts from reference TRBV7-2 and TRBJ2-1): GAGVSQSPSNKVTEKGKDVELRCDPISGHTALYWYRQSLGQGLEFLIYFQGNSAPDKSGLPSDRFSAERTGGSVSTLTIQRTQQEDSAVYLCASSLTSGGGSSYNEQFFGPGTRLTVL.

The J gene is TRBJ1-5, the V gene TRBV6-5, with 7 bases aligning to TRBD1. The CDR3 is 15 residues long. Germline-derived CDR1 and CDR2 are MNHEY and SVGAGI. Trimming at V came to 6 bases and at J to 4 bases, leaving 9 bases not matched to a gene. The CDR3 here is CASRPVGTENQPQHF. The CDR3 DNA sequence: TGTGCCAGCAGGCCAGTTGGGACAGAAAATCAGCCCCAGCATTTT.

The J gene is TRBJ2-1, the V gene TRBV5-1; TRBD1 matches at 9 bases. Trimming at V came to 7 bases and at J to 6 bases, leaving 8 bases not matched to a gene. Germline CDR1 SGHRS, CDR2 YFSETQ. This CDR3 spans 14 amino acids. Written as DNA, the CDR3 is TGCGCCAGCGCGCGGACAGGGGATCCCAATGAGCAGTTCTTC. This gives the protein CASARTGDPNEQFF.